One sample yielded the 9 T cell receptor beta chains listed below, sequenced in a study of T cell repertoires and HLA-DP antigens. These receptors have no identified antigens. Sequencing used immunoSEQ multiplex PCR; TCRdb keeps in-frame clones, though not all of them. This sample has about 73,000 clones, with roughly 75% found just once. The sample consisted of CD4+ T cells from PBMCs. The receptor source for this set is a man aged 55 to 69 in good health and CMV-seronegative.

This clone was counted a few times. This chain connects TRBV5-1 to TRBJ2-3, with D perhaps matching TRBD1 or TRBD2 (5 bases each). V was trimmed by 0 bases and J by 2 bases, leaving 13 bases between them. In germline, CDR1 is SGHRS, CDR2 YFSETQ. This CDR3 is 16 amino acids long. The CDR3 is CASSLGGDPTTDTQYF. Written as DNA, the CDR3 is TGCGCCAGCAGCTTGGGAGGGGACCCTACCACAGATACGCAGTATTTT. Combining the CDR3 with reference TRBV5-1 and TRBJ2-3 gives the whole variable domain KAGVTQTPRYLIKTRGQQVTLSCSPISGHRSVSWYQQTPGQGLQFLFEYFSETQRNKGNFPGRFSGRQFSNSRSEMNVSTLELGDSALYLCASSLGGDPTTDTQYFGPGTRLTVL.

The chain carries TRBV10-3 and TRBJ1-2; no firm D call. V lost 2 bases to trimming and J lost 1 base, with 8 bases between them. Germline V lookup: CDR1 ENHRY, CDR2 SYGVKD. This CDR3 contains 14 residues. Here the CDR3 DNA reads TGTGCCATCAGTGAGAGAGGGAGTAACTATGGCTACACCTTC. Translated: CAISERGSNYGYTF.

The rearrangement joins TRBV19 to TRBJ1-1, with a possible D match to TRBD1 (5 bases). CDR3 size: 13 residues. CDR1 LNHDA and CDR2 SQIVND come from the germline V gene (reference sequence). Trimming removed 4 bases from V and 7 bases from J, with 13 bases in between. CDR3 residues: CASSNQAGGEAFF. The CDR3 DNA sequence: TGTGCCAGTAGTAACCAGGCCGGGGGTGAAGCTTTCTTT.

The chain couples TRBV5-1 to TRBJ2-6, with D possibly TRBD1 on 6 matching bases. Germline lookup yields CDR1 SGHRS and CDR2 YFSETQ. The CDR3 is 16 amino acids. The V and J ends lost 4 bases and 0 bases respectively, with 11 bases between them. DNA for the CDR3: TGCGCCAGCAGCCTAGGGGGTCCCTCTGGGGCCAACGTCCTGACTTTC. Amino acid sequence: CASSLGGPSGANVLTF.

The rearrangement joins TRBV4-2 to TRBJ2-5; tentatively, D is TRBD2 (7 bases). The CDR3 totals 16 residues. Trimming cost V 4 bases and J 2 bases, with 17 bases left between them. Germline-derived CDR1 and CDR2 are LGHNA and YNFKEQ. The DNA of the CDR3 is TGTGCCAGCAGCCCCAGAGGGGGGGATGGACAAGAGACCCAGTACTTC. Translated: CASSPRGGDGQETQYF.

The V gene is TRBV7-2, the J gene TRBJ1-5; TRBD1 might be the D (6 bases). CDR1 and CDR2 from the germline V gene are SGHTA and FQGNSA. This CDR3 is 18 amino acids long. With 5 bases removed from V and 0 bases from J, the gap between germline ends came to 20 bases. The DNA for the CDR3 is TGTGCCAGCAGCCTCGACAGGATTAATTATTATAGCAATCAGCCCCAGCATTTT. Its translation is CASSLDRINYYSNQPQHF. Together with reference TRBV7-2 and TRBJ1-5, the CDR3 gives the full variable domain: GAGVSQSPSNKVTEKGKDVELRCDPISGHTALYWYRQSLGQGLEFLIYFQGNSAPDKSGLPSDRFSAERTGGSVSTLTIQRTQQEDSAVYLCASSLDRINYYSNQPQHFGDGTRLSIL.

The gene calls are TRBV30 and TRBJ2-7; the D gene is possibly TRBD2 (6 bases). CDR1 is GTSNPN, CDR2 SVGIG, per germline (reference sequence). Trimming left V 0 bases short and J 7 bases short, with 16 bases between. CDR3 length: 14 amino acids. The CDR3 loop reads CAWSVGLATGEQYF. The CDR3 region has the DNA TGTGCCTGGAGTGTTGGGCTAGCGACGGGTGAGCAGTACTTC.

Notes on this clone: In the same sample, other DNA sequences code for this CDR3. The chain joins TRBV5-1 to TRBJ1-1; D gene unclear. The CDR3 totals 14 residues. Trimming cost V 4 bases and J 1 base, with 11 bases left between them. The germline gives CDR1 SGHRS, CDR2 YFSETQ. The CDR3 coding sequence is TGCGCCAGCAGCCTCCAGACCGGGAACACTGAAGCTTTCTTT. This encodes CASSLQTGNTEAFF.

This rearrangement joins TRBV7-2 to TRBJ2-3, with unresolved D. The length of the CDR3 is 12 residues. The germline V gene has CDR1 SGHTA and CDR2 FQGNSA. The V end was cut by 2 bases, the J end by 4 bases, with 4 bases between. The CDR3 bases are TGTGCCAGCAGCTTATTCGCAGATACGCAGTATTTT. Amino acid sequence: CASSLFADTQYF. Complete variable domain (other parts from reference TRBV7-2 and TRBJ2-3): GAGVSQSPSNKVTEKGKDVELRCDPISGHTALYWYRQSLGQGLEFLIYFQGNSAPDKSGLPSDRFSAERTGGSVSTLTIQRTQQEDSAVYLCASSLFADTQYFGPGTRLTVL.